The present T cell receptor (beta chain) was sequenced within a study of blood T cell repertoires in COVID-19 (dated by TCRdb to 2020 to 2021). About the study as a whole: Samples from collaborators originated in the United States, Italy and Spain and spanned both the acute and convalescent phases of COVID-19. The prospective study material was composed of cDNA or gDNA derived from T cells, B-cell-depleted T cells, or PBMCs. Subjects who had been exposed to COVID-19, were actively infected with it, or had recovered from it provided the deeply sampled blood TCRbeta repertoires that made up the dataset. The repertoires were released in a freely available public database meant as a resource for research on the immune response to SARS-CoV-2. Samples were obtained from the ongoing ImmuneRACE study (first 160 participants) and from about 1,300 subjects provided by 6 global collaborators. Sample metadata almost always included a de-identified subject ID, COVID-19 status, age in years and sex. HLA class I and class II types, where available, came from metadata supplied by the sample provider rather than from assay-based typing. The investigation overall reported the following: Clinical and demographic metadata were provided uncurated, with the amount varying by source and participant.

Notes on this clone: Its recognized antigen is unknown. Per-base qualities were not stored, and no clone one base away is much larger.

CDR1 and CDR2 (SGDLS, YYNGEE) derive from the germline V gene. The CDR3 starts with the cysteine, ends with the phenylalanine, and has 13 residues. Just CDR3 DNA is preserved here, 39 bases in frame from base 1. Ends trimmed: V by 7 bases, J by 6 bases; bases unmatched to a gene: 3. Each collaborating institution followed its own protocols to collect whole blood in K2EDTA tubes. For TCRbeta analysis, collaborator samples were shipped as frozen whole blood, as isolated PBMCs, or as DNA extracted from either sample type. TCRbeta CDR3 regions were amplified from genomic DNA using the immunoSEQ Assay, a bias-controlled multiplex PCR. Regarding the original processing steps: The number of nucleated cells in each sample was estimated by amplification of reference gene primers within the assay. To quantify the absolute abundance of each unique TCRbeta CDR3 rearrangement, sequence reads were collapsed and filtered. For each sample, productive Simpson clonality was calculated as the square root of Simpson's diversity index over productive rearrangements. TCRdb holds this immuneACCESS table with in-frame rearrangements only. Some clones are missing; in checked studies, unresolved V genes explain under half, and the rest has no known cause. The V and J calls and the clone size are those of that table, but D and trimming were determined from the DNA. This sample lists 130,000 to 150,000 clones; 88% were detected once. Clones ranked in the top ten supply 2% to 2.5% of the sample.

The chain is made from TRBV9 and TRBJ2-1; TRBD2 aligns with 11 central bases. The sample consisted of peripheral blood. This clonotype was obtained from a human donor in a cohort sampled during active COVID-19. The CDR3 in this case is CASVGTSGNEQFF. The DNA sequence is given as TGTGCCAGCGTCGGGACTAGCGGCAATGAGCAGTTCTTC.